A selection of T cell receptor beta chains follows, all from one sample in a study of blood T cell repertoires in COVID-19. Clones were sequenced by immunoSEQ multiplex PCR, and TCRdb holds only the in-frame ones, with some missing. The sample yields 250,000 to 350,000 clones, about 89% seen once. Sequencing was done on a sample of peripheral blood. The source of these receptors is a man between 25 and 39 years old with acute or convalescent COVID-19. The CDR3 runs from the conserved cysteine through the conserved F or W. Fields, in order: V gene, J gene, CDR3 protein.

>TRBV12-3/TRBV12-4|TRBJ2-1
CASSSYEQFF
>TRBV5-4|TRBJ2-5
CATKRGGTYQETQYF
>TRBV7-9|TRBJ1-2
CASSLATGGKYGYTF
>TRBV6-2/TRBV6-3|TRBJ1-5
CASSYGGGGSQPQHF
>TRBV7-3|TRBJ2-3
CASSLNSASGTQYF
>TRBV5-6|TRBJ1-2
CASSLDRAGYTF
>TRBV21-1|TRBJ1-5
CASRGGDGNQPQHF
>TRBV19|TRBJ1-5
CASTAPDRGNQPQHF
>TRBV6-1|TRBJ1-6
CASIGGGSVGSPLHF
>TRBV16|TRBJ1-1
CASRQNSVRTGVNTEAFF
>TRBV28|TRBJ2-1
CASRTSGSLDEQFF
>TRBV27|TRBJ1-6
CASSLKILQGKASPLHF
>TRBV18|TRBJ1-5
CASSLQQDNQPQHF
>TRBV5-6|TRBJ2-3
CASKFLDTQYF
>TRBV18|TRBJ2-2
CASSLRLAANTGELFF
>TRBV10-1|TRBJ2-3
CASSEFLAGGGDTQYF
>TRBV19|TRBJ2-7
CASSVTESSYEQYF
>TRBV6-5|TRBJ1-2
CASQYIGQGYGYTF
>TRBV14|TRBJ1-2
CASSQDRTTGGKANYGYTF
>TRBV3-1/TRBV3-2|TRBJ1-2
CASSHRQGAHGYTF
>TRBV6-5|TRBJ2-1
CASSYPSLGRDEQFF
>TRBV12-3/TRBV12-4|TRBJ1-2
CASSAYAPTYPTF
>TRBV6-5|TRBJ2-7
CASSYYGGTYEQYF
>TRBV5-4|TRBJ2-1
CASSLDGGDEQFF
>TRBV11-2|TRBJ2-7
CASSSARPGQATYEQYF
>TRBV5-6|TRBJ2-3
CASSLKGTGIVDTQYF
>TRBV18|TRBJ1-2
CASSAARANNYGYTF
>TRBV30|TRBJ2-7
CAWSALGGVQYF
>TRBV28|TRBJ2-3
CASSLNGGRDF
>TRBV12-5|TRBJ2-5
CASQTTQGETQYF
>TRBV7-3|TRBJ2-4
CASSLNAGTENIQYF
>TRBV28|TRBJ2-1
CASRPGTGVYNEQFF
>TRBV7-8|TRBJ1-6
CASSLAQAPNSPLHF
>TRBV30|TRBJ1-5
CAWRQTGTQNQPQHF
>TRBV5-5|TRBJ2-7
CASSLGLAGGFTYEQYF
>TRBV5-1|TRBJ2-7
CASSFQNYEQYF
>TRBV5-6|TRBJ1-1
CASSLREGLGTEAFF
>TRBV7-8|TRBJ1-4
CASSAAQGGTTNEKLFF
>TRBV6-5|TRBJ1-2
CASRGQAEGGYTF
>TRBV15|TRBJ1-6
CATSRGGSAYNSPLHF
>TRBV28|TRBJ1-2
CASRGQPISYGYTF
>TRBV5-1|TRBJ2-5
CASSLDGDNNVETQYF
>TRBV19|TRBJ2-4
CASSLTDLQNIQYF
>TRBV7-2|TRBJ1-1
CASSPGAAGQGAFF
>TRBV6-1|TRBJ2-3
CASSEEAGGGTDTQYF
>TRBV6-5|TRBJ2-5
CASSNGGAGETQYF
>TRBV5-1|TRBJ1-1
CASSLRVQVNTEAFF
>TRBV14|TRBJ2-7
CASSPTTGGHEQYF
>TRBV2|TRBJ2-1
CASSTDRGHYNEQFF
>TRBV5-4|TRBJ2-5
CASSLPSQETQYF
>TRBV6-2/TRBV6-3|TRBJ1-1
CASSPGSRALQNTEAFF
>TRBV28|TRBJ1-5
CASFSGGGSNQPQHF
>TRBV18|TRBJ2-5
CASSPVAGGIQETQYF
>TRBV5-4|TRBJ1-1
CASSTGTVNTEAFF
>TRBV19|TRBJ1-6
CASSIVRGGNSPLHF
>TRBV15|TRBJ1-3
CATSRVGASSGNTIYF
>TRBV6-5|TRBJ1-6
CASSRQGGNSPLHF
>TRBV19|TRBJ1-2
CASSRTGDNYGYTF
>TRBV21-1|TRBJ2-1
CAGLAAGMGNEQFF